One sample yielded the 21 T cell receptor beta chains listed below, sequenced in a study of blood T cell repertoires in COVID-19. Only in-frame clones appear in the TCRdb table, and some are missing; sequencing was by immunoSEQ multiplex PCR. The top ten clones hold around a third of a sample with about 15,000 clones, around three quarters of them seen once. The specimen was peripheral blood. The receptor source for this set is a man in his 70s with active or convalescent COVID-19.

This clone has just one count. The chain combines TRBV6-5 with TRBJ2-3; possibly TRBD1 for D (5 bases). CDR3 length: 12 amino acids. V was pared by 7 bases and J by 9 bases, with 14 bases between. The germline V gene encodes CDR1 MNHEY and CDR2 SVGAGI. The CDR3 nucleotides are TGTGCCAGCACCTCGTCTGGACAAACGCAGTATTTT. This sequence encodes CASTSSGQTQYF.

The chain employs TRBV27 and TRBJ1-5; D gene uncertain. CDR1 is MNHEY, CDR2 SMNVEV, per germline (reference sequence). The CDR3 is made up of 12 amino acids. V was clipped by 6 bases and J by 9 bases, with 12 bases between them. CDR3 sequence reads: CASRRPTGPQHF. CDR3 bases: TGTGCCAGCAGACGGCCAACGGGGCCCCAGCATTTT.

The CDR3 DNA reads as TGTGCCAGTAGTCCCCGACAGGGTTTCTACGAGCAGTACTTC. This gives the protein CASSPRQGFYEQYF. The rearrangement links TRBV19 to TRBJ2-7; 7 bases fit TRBD1. The germline gives CDR1 LNHDA, CDR2 SQIVND (reference sequence). The CDR3 is 14 residues long. The trim removed 5 bases at V and 3 bases at J, leaving 7 bases unmatched. The whole variable domain, filled in from reference TRBV19 and TRBJ2-7, reads DGGITQSPKYLFRKEGQNVTLSCEQNLNHDAMYWYRQDPGQGLRLIYYSQIVNDFQKGDIAEGYSVSREKKESFPLTVTSAQKNPTAFYLCASSPRQGFYEQYFGPGTRLTVT.

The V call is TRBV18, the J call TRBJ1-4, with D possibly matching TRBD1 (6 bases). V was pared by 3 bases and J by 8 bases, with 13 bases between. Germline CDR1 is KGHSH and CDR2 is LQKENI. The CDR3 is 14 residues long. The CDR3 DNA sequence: TGTGCCAGCTCACCCGGGACACCGGTCGAAAAACTGTTTTTT. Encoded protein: CASSPGTPVEKLFF.

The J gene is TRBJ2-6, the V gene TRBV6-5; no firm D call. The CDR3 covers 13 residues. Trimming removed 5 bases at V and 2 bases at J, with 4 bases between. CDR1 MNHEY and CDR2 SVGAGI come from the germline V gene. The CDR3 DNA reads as TGTGCCAGCAGTAGCCCTGGGGCCAACGTCCTGACTTTC. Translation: CASSSPGANVLTF.

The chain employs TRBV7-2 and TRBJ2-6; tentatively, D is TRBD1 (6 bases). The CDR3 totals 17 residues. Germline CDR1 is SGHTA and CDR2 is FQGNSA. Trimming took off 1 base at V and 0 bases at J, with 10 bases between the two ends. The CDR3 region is CASSLGGRSSGANVLTF. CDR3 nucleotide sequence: TGTGCCAGCAGCTTAGGGGGGCGGAGCTCTGGGGCCAACGTCCTGACTTTC.

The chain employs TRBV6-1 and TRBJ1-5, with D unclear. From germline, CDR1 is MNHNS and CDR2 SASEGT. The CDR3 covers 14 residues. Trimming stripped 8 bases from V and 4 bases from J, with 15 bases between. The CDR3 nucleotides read TGTGCCAGCGTCTCTATCGACGGGAATCAGCCCCAGCATTTT. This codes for CASVSIDGNQPQHF.

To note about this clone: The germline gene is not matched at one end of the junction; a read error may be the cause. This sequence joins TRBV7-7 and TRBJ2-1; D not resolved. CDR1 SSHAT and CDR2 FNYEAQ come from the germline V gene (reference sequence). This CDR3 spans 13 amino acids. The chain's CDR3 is CASSLVRGNEQFF. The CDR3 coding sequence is TGTGCTAGCAGCTTAGTTAGAGGAAATGAGCAGTTCTTC.

In DNA form, the CDR3 reads TGTGCCAGCACCCCCGGGGGGGATAGAGGCAACTATGGCTACACCTTC. This gives the protein CASTPGGDRGNYGYTF. The chain joins TRBV5-4 to TRBJ1-2, with D perhaps TRBD1 (5 bases). CDR3 length equals 16 residues. Trimming removed 6 bases at V and 2 bases at J, with 20 bases between. The V gene's germline CDR1 is SGHNT and CDR2 YYREEE (reference sequence).

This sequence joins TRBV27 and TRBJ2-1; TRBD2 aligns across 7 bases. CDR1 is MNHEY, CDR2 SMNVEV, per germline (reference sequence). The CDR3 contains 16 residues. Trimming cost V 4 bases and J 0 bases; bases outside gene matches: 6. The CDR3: CASSSLSGNSYNEQFF. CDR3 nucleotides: TGTGCCAGCAGTTCCCTGAGCGGGAACTCCTACAATGAGCAGTTCTTC.

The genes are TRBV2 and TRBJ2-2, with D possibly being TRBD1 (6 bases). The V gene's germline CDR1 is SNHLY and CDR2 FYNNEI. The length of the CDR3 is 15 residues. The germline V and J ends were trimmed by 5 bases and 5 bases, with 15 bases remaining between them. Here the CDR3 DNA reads TGTGCCAGCAGTTGGGCAGGGGTTGGGACCGGGGAGCTGTTTTTT. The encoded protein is CASSWAGVGTGELFF.

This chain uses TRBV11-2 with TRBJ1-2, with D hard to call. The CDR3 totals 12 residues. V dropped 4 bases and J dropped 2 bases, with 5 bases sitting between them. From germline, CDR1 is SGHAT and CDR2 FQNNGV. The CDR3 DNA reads TGTGCCAGCAGCTCGAGAAACTATGGCTACACCTTC. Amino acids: CASSSRNYGYTF.

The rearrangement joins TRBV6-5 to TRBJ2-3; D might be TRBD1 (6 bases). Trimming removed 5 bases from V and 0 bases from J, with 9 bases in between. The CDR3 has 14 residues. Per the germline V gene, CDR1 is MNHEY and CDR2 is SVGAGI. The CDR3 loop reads CASSLGQSTDTQYF. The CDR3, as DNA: TGTGCCAGCAGTCTTGGACAGAGCACAGATACGCAGTATTTT.

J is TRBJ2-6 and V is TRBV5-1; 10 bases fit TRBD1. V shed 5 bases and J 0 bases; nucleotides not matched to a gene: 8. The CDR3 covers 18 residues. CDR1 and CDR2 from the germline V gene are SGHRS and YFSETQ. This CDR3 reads CASRLGTGDYSGANVLTF. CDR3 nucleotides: TGCGCCAGCAGGCTCGGGACAGGGGACTACTCTGGGGCCAACGTCCTGACTTTC. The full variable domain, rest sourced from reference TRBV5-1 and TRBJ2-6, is KAGVTQTPRYLIKTRGQQVTLSCSPISGHRSVSWYQQTPGQGLQFLFEYFSETQRNKGNFPGRFSGRQFSNSRSEMNVSTLELGDSALYLCASRLGTGDYSGANVLTFGAGSRLTVL.

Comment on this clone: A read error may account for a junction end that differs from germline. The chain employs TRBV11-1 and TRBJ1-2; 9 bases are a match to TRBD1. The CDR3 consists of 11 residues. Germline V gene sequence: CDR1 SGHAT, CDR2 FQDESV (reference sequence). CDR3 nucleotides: TGTGCCAGCAGCTCTACAGGGGGCCCCTCCTTC. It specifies CASSSTGGPSF.

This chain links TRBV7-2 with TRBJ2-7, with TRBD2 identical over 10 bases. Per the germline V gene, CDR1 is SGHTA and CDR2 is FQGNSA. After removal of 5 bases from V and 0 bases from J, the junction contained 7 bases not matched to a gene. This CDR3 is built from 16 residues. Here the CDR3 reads CASSRSSGGRSYEQYF. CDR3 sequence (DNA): TGTGCCAGCAGCCGTTCTAGCGGGGGCCGCTCCTACGAGCAGTACTTC.

CDR3 residues: CASGVASLRETQYF. CDR3 DNA sequence: TGTGCCAGCGGGGTAGCGAGCCTAAGGGAGACCCAGTACTTC. The chain couples TRBV6-5 to TRBJ2-5, with D tentatively TRBD2 (5 bases). The CDR3 is 14 amino acids. Germline assignment: CDR1 MNHEY and CDR2 SVGAGI. V was pared by 8 bases and J by 5 bases, with 18 bases between.

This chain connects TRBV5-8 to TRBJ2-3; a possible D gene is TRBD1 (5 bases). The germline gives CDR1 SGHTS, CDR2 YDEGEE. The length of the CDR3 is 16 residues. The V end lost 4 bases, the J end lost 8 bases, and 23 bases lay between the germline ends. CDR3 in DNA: TGTGCCAGCAGCCCGTTCGTACAGGCCCGAGGAGTTACGCAGTATTTT. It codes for CASSPFVQARGVTQYF.

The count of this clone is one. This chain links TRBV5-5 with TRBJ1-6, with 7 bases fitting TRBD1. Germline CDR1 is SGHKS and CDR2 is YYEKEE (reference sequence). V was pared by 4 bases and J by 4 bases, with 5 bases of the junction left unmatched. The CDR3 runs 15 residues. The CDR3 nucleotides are TGTGCCAGCAGCCCCCGGACAGGTTATAATTCACCCCTCCACTTT. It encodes CASSPRTGYNSPLHF.

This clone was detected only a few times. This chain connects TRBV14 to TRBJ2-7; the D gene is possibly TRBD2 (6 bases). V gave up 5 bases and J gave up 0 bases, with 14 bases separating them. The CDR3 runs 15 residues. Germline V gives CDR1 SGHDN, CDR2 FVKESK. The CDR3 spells CASSEGTGRSYEQYF. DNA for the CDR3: TGTGCCAGCAGCGAAGGGACTGGCCGCTCCTACGAGCAGTACTTC.

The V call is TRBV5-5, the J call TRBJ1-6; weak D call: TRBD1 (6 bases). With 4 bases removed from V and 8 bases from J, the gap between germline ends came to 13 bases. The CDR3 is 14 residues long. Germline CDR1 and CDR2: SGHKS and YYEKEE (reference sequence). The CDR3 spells CASSPQGNDSPLHF. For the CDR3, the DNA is TGTGCCAGCAGCCCGCAGGGGAATGATTCACCCCTCCACTTT.